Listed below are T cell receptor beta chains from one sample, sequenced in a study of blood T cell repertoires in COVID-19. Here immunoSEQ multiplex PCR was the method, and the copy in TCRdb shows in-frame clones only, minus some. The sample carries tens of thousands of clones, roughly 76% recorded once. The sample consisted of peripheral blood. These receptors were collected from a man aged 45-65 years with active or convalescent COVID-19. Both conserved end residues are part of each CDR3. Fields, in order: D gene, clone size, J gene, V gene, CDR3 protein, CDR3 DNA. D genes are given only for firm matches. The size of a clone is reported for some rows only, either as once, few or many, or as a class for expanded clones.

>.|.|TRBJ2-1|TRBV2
CASSETGTHEQFF
TGTGCCAGCAGTGAAACGGGGACTCATGAGCAGTTCTTC
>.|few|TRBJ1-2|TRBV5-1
CASSPTYPNYGYTF
TGCGCCAGCAGCCCGACTTATCCAAACTATGGCTACACCTTC
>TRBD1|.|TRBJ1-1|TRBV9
CASSVGQGYRMNTEAFF
TGTGCCAGCAGCGTTGGACAGGGTTATAGGATGAACACTGAAGCTTTCTTT
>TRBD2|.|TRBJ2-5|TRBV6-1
CASSEGIAGAQETQYF
TGTGCCAGCAGTGAAGGAATAGCGGGAGCCCAAGAGACCCAGTACTTC
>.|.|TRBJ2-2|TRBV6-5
CASSYGQMTGELFF
TGTGCCAGCAGTTACGGGCAGATGACCGGGGAGCTGTTTTTT
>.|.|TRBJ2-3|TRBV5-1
CASSLPSTDTQYF
TGCGCCAGCAGCTTGCCATCCACAGATACGCAGTATTTT
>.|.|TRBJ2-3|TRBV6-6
CASSSPQGTQYF
TGTGCCAGCAGTTCCCCCCAGGGGACGCAGTATTTT
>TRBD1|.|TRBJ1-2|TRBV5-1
CASSMTGTGYTF
TGCGCCAGCAGCATGACAGGGACCGGCTACACCTTC
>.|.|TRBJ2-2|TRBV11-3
CASSSLTRLGTGELFF
TGTGCCAGCAGCTCCTTGACTAGACTGGGCACCGGGGAGCTGTTTTTT
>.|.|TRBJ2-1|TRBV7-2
CASSRTAADEQFF
TGTGCCAGCAGCCGCACAGCAGCGGATGAGCAGTTCTTC
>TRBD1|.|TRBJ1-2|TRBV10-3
CAISDDRDYGYTF
TGTGCCATCAGTGACGACAGGGACTATGGCTACACCTTC
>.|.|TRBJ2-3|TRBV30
CAWRVELTDTQYF
TGTGCCTGGAGGGTGGAGCTCACAGATACGCAGTATTTT
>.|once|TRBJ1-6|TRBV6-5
CASRGVRNSPLHF
TGTGCCAGCAGAGGGGTACGGAATTCACCCCTCCACTTT
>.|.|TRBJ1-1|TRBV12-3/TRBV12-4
CASTQGWTTRAF
TGTGCCAGCACCCAAGGGTGGACAACACGCGCATTT